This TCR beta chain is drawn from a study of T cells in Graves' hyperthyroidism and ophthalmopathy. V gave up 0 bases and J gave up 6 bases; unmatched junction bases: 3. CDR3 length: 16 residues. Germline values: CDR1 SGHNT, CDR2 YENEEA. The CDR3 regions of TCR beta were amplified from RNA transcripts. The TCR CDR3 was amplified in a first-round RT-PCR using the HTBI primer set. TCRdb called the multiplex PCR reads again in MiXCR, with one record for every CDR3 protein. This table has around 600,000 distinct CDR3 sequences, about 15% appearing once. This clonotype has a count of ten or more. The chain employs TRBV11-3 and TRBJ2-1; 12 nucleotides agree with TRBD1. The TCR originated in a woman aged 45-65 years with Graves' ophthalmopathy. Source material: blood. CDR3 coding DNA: TGTGCCAGCAGCTTAGAGGGACAGGGGGCACCCAATGAGCAGTTCTTC. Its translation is CASSLEGQGAPNEQFF. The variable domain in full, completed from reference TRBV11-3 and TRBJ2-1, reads EAGVVQSPRYKIIEKKQPVAFWCNPISGHNTLYWYLQNLGQGPELLIRYENEEAVDDSQLPKDRFSAERLKGVDSTLKIQPAELGDSAVYLCASSLEGQGAPNEQFFGPGTRLTVL.